The T cell receptor (beta chain) described here comes from a study of blood T cell repertoires in COVID-19. Whole-study context: The United States, Italy and Spain provided the acute and convalescent COVID-19 samples. In each case, the material was cDNA or gDNA derived from T cells, B-cell-depleted T cells, or PBMCs.

Per the original methods: Reference gene primer amplification gave estimated nucleated cell counts. The table came from immunoSEQ multiplex PCR; TCRdb's copy has only in-frame clones and leaves some out. D and trimming come from the DNA, and the V and J calls and clone size come from that table. The sample holds around 300,000 clones; around 87% are singletons and the top ten take 1%. The CDR3 length is 12 residues. CDR1 is LGHDT and CDR2 is YNNKEL in the germline V gene (reference sequence). With V trimmed by 4 bases and J by 7 bases, 3 bases remained unmatched. The V and J genes are TRBV3-1 (or the pseudogene TRBV3-2) and TRBJ1-1; 7 bases line up with TRBD1. Sequencing used peripheral blood. The clonotype comes from a man in his fifties or sixties with active or convalescent COVID-19. The DNA for the CDR3 is TGTGCCAGCAGCCCGGGGACAGTTGAAGCTTTCTTT. Residues: CASSPGTVEAFF.